The clone carrying this T cell receptor (beta chain) was counted at least ten times. The antigen is not known. The V gene's germline CDR1 is KGHSH and CDR2 LQKENI. V lost 4 bases and J lost 3, with 7 bases in between. This CDR3 is 12 amino acids long. Library preparation (for TCRbeta) was performed with unique molecular identifiers. TCRdb passed the PCR reads through MiXCR, listing each CDR3 protein once. There are around 130,000 distinct CDR3 sequences in the sample; 8% to 10% occur only once, and less than 25% lies in the top ten. The data are from a study of T-cell reconstitution after alpha-beta-depleted transplantation in children. General study points: The study traced high day-60 TCRbeta diversity in some patients to surviving recipient T cells and thymic progenitors.

This TCR was recovered from a girl less than two years old who had a stem cell transplant for combined immunodeficiency, so the T cells may come from the graft donor. The sample here was PBMCs, mostly from graft donor cells, taken 180 days after TCRalphabeta/CD19-depleted stem cell transplant. The J gene is TRBJ2-7, the V gene TRBV18; a possible D gene is TRBD1 (5 bases). The CDR3 DNA reads as TGTGCCAGCTCACAGACAGACTACGAGCAGTACTTC. This encodes CASSQTDYEQYF.